These T cell receptor beta chains were read from a single sample in a study of tumor-infiltrating lymphocytes in primary liver carcinoma. TCRdb redid the calling of the multiplex PCR reads with MiXCR, one entry per CDR3 protein. The repertoire holds tens of thousands of distinct CDR3 sequences, with about 68% as singletons. The sequenced sample was liver tumor tissue from sampling region 3. The receptors were gathered from a man aged 40-55 years with primary liver carcinoma and hepatitis B virus infection. Both conserved end residues are part of each CDR3. The D gene is left open where the match is weak. Not all rows give a size; the values are once, few, many and, for expanded clones, a class.

j_call clone_size v_call d_call cdr3_aa cdr3_nt
TRBJ2-1 - TRBV11-2 - CAGSLNDAYEQFF TGTGCAGGCAGCTTAAATGATGCCTATGAACAGTTCTTC
TRBJ2-7 - TRBV4-1 - CASSQGVAEEQYF TGCGCCAGCAGCCAAGGTGTAGCGGAGGAACAGTACTTC
TRBJ2-1 - TRBV6-6 TRBD2 CASSSTHDLAGNEQFF TGTGCCAGTAGTTCCACACATGACCTAGCGGGGAATGAGCAGTTCTTC
TRBJ1-2 - TRBV12-3/TRBV12-4 TRBD1 CVSNSDRGYGYTF TGTGTCAGCAATTCGGACAGGGGGTATGGCTACACCTTC
TRBJ1-1 - TRBV28 - CVSALAFVGAGTEAFF TGTGTCAGCGCCCTTGCCTTTGTGGGGGCAGGGACTGAAGCTTTCTTT
TRBJ2-3 once TRBV5-1 TRBD2 CTSSLAGGCTDTQYF TGCACCAGCAGCTTAGCGGGAGGGTGCACAGATACGCAGTATTTT
TRBJ1-4 medium-sized TRBV6-5 TRBD1 CASSRQGTNEKLFF TGTGCCAGCAGCCGACAGGGGACTAATGAAAAACTGTTTTTT
TRBJ2-2 - TRBV12-3/TRBV12-4 TRBD2 CASSLLAGVVTWELFF TGTGCCAGCAGTTTGTTAGCGGGAGTAGTCACTTGGGAGCTGTTTTTT
TRBJ2-1 - TRBV6-5 TRBD2 CASTPGLAVNEQFF TGTGCCAGTACCCCGGGACTAGCGGTCAATGAGCAGTTCTTC
TRBJ2-1 - TRBV11-2 - CANSSRPSERIYELFF TGTGCCAACAGCTCGCGCCCCAGCGAGAGGATCTATGAGCTGTTCTTC
TRBJ2-7 - TRBV28 TRBD1 CVSSPQRGQPYEQYF TGTGTCAGCAGCCCGCAAAGGGGGCAACCTTACGAGCAGTACTTC
TRBJ2-5 many TRBV7-9 TRBD1 CASSLQQQGSETQYF TGTGCCAGCAGCTTACAGCAACAGGGGTCAGAGACCCAGTACTTC
TRBJ1-5 - TRBV6-6 - CASSYRVDYSDQPKHF TGTGCCAGCAGTTACCGAGTAGACTATAGCGATCAGCCCAAGCATTTT
TRBJ2-1 few TRBV20-1 - CSAEPSLEQFF TGCAGTGCGGAACCTAGTCTCGAGCAGTTCTTC
TRBJ2-3 many TRBV29-1 - CSVRQVWGDTQYF TGCAGCGTTAGACAGGTCTGGGGAGATACGCAGTATTTT
TRBJ2-1 - TRBV29-1 - CSDALLDSRSYNEQFF TGCAGCGATGCCCTACTAGACAGTCGCTCTTACAATGAGCAGTTCTTC
TRBJ2-5 - TRBV4-2 TRBD2 CASSQLIAGGGSSQYF TGTGCCAGCAGCCAACTTATAGCGGGAGGGGGAAGTAGCCAGTACTTC
TRBJ2-3 once TRBV6-5 TRBD2 CTSSQLAGSDMQYF TGTACCAGCAGTCAACTAGCGGGATCAGATATGCAGTATTTT
TRBJ2-5 - TRBV11-2 - CANSDLIGAGETQYF TGTGCCAACAGCGACCTTATAGGAGCGGGAGAGACCCAGTACTTC
TRBJ2-3 - TRBV29-1 - CSVDSPSRSLGTDTQYF TGCAGCGTTGATTCGCCTAGCAGGAGTTTAGGGACAGATACGCAGTATTTT
TRBJ2-5 - TRBV5-5 - CANSLGPARGYQETQYF TGTGCCAATAGCTTGGGGCCAGCAAGAGGGTACCAAGAGACCCAGTACTTC
TRBJ2-5 - TRBV10-3 - CAIRERGPREGTQYF TGTGCCATCAGAGAGAGGGGACCTAGAGAGGGGACCCAGTACTTC
TRBJ2-7 - TRBV29-1 TRBD1 CGVEEEGQGVYEQYF TGCGGTGTTGAAGAAGAAGGACAGGGGGTCTACGAGCAGTACTTC
TRBJ1-2 - TRBV7-9 TRBD1 CTSSLTGGAHYDYTF TGTACCAGCAGCCTCACAGGGGGCGCGCACTATGACTACACCTTC
TRBJ2-7 - TRBV11-2 - CGSTPLEAAHYERYF TGTGGCAGCACGCCCTTGGAAGCGGCCCACTACGAGCGGTACTTC
TRBJ1-5 - TRBV19 - CASSIGAGENQPQHF TGTGCCAGTAGTATAGGAGCAGGGGAAAATCAGCCCCAGCATTTT
TRBJ1-5 - TRBV12-3/TRBV12-4 - CASSLTGLSQPQHF TGTGCCAGCAGTTTGACGGGGCTTAGTCAGCCCCAGCATTTT
TRBJ2-2 many TRBV14 - CASSLHRDTGELFF TGTGCCAGCAGCTTACACCGGGACACCGGGGAGCTGTTTTTT
TRBJ2-5 - TRBV29-1 - CSAEAEAAQETQYF TGCAGCGCTGAAGCCGAGGCAGCGCAAGAGACCCAGTACTTC
TRBJ2-5 - TRBV5-6 - CACSRLGQETQYF TGTGCCTGCAGCCGACTAGGGCAAGAGACCCAGTACTTC
TRBJ2-4 many TRBV6-2/TRBV6-3 - CASSYSGKNIQYF TGTGCCAGCAGTTACTCGGGCAAAAACATTCAGTACTTC
TRBJ2-3 - TRBV7-9 - CASSVNRVPDTQYF TGTGCCAGCAGCGTGAACAGGGTGCCAGATACGCAGTACTTT
TRBJ2-5 - TRBV6-6 - CASGEKVQETLYF TGTGCCAGCGGAGAAAAGGTTCAAGAGACCCTGTACTTC
TRBJ2-1 - TRBV4-1 - CACSHPPGRGEGNEQSF TGCGCCTGCAGCCACCCTCCGGGAAGGGGGGAAGGTAATGAGCAGTCCTTC
TRBJ2-5 - TRBV11-2 - CASSLGALSGFQETQYF TGTGCCAGCAGCTTAGGGGCCTTGTCCGGGTTTCAAGAGACCCAGTACTTC
TRBJ2-4 medium-sized TRBV4-1 TRBD2 CASSQIPGTSAAKNIQYF TGCGCCAGCAGCCAAATTCCCGGGACTAGCGCCGCCAAAAACATTCAGTACTTC
TRBJ2-1 - TRBV7-3 TRBD1 CARSLTGQGQNEQFF TGTGCCAGGAGCTTGACCGGACAGGGGCAAAATGAGCAGTTCTTC
TRBJ1-5 - TRBV6-5 TRBD1 CASRTGGFNHPQHF TGTGCTAGCAGGACAGGGGGCTTTAATCATCCCCAGCATTTT
TRBJ2-2 - TRBV19 - CASTSQGTGDLFF TGTGCCAGTACCTCCCAGGGGACCGGGGACCTGTTTTTT
TRBJ2-1 - TRBV10-1 - CVSSDSPNNEQFF TGCGTCAGTAGTGACAGTCCCAACAATGAGCAGTTCTTC
TRBJ2-7 medium-sized TRBV11-2 - CASSPSRAYSYEQYF TGTGCCAGCAGCCCATCCAGGGCCTACTCCTACGAGCAGTACTTC
TRBJ1-5 many TRBV28 TRBD1 CASSSPRQGGQPQHF TGTGCCAGCAGTTCACCCCGACAGGGAGGGCAGCCCCAGCATTTT
TRBJ1-2 - TRBV7-2 - CASNSTQGQGYGYTF TGTGCCAGCAACTCGACGCAGGGACAAGGCTATGGCTACACCTTC
TRBJ1-3 - TRBV30 - CAWMNSDSGSTIYF TGTGCCTGGATGAACTCCGACTCTGGAAGCACCATATATTTT
TRBJ2-1 few TRBV28 TRBD2 CASSSPTSGSSNEQLF TGTGCCAGCAGTAGTCCGACTAGCGGGAGTAGTAATGAGCAGCTCTTC
TRBJ2-4 - TRBV11-2 - CASSLDSWLPKDIQYF TGTGCCAGCAGCTTAGATTCGTGGCTACCCAAAGACATTCAGTACTTC
TRBJ1-1 - TRBV29-1 - CSVGEGSTEAFF -